The 10 T cell receptor beta chains listed next were all sequenced from one sample in a study of T cell changes during pregnancy in multiple sclerosis. Repertoires were generated with immunoSEQ multiplex PCR, while TCRdb's copy carries only in-frame clones and drops some. The sample shows some 20,000 clones, less than 90% of them seen only once. The input for sequencing was CD8+ T cells from peripheral blood mononuclear cells, taken after pregnancy. The receptors here all came from a female donor in good health, enrolled as a control in a pregnancy study.

The sample holds one count of this clone. The rearrangement links TRBV11-2 to TRBJ1-2, with 7 bases fitting TRBD1. Germline assignment: CDR1 SGHAT and CDR2 FQNNGV. This CDR3 has 15 residues. V lost 0 bases, J lost 4 bases, and 5 bases stayed unmatched. The CDR3: CASSLEEGAVYGYTF. The CDR3 DNA is TGTGCCAGCAGCTTAGAAGAGGGGGCGGTCTATGGCTACACCTTC. The variable domain in full, with the rest retrieved from reference TRBV11-2 and TRBJ1-2, is EAGVAQSPRYKIIEKRQSVAFWCNPISGHATLYWYQQILGQGPKLLIQFQNNGVVDDSQLPKDRFSAERLKGVDSTLKIQPAKLEDSAVYLCASSLEEGAVYGYTFGSGTRLTVV.

The chain uses TRBV27 and TRBJ1-1, with TRBD1 as a possible D gene (5 bases). Germline loops: CDR1 MNHEY, CDR2 SMNVEV (reference sequence). There are 14 residues in the CDR3. The germline V and J ends were trimmed by 5 bases and 3 bases, with 13 bases remaining between them. CDR3 protein: CASSKGRRDTEAFF. For the CDR3, the DNA is TGTGCCAGCAGTAAGGGGAGGAGGGACACTGAAGCTTTCTTT.

The chain links TRBV5-6 to TRBJ2-5; tentative D call: TRBD1 (6 bases). V lost 2 bases to trimming and J lost 5 bases, with 13 bases between them. The CDR3 contains 14 residues. Germline loops: CDR1 SGHDT, CDR2 YYEEEE. The CDR3 nucleotides read TGTGCCAGCAGCTTTATACAGGGCCGGGAGACCCAGTACTTC. As protein: CASSFIQGRETQYF.

The rearrangement links TRBV5-6 to TRBJ1-1; TRBD1 might be the D (6 bases). This CDR3 contains 13 residues. The V end was cut by 4 bases, the J end by 6 bases, with 13 bases between. Germline V gene lookup returns CDR1 SGHDT and CDR2 YYEEEE. CDR3 nucleotides: TGTGCCAGCAGCCCGGAAGGGGGATCTGAAGCTTTCTTT. This codes for CASSPEGGSEAFF. Supplemented by reference TRBV5-6 and TRBJ1-1, the full variable domain reads DAGVTQSPTHLIKTRGQQVTLRCSPKSGHDTVSWYQQALGQGPQFIFQYYEEEERQRGNFPDRFSGHQFPNYSSELNVNALLLGDSALYLCASSPEGGSEAFFGQGTRLTVV.

J is TRBJ2-3 and V is TRBV6-4; TRBD2 matches 9 bases. The germline CDR1 and CDR2 sequences are MRHNA and SNTAGT. J gave up 2 bases and V 6 bases, and 9 bases lay outside the gene matches. This CDR3 region has 16 residues. The CDR3 region has the DNA TGTGCCAGCAGCCAAGACGGCGGGGGGGCCACAGATACGCAGTATTTT. Translated, it gives CASSQDGGGATDTQYF.

V and J are TRBV10-2 and TRBJ2-3; 9 positions match TRBD2. In germline, CDR1 is WSHSY, CDR2 SAAADI. This CDR3 has 14 amino acids. Trimming removed 5 bases from V and 2 bases from J; junction bases left unmatched: 2. CDR3 DNA sequence: TGCGCCAGCAGTATAGCGGGAGACACAGATACGCAGTATTTT. Translating it yields CASSIAGDTDTQYF.

The genes are TRBV2 and TRBJ2-1; TRBD2 agrees at 9 bases. This CDR3 has 15 residues. J was trimmed by 10 bases and V by 4 bases; bases with no gene match: 11. Germline CDR1 reads SNHLY; CDR2 reads FYNNEI. The CDR3 loop is CASSGLAGMDTEQFF. CDR3 nucleotides: TGTGCCAGCAGTGGCCTAGCGGGGATGGATACGGAGCAGTTCTTC.

This clone was picked up a small number of times. This sequence joins TRBV5-5 and TRBJ1-1; D not resolved. CDR1 and CDR2 from the germline V gene are SGHKS and YYEKEE (reference sequence). Trimming took off 0 bases at V and 1 base at J, with 7 bases between the two ends. The CDR3 spans 14 residues. The CDR3 region has the DNA TGTGCCAGCAGCTTGGACGGTTGGAACACTGAAGCTTTCTTT. Its protein product is CASSLDGWNTEAFF.

The chain employs TRBV5-4 and TRBJ2-7; maybe TRBD2 (6 bases). The CDR3 loop spans 12 amino acids. CDR1 and CDR2 from the germline V gene are SGHNT and YYREEE (reference sequence). V was cut by 6 bases and J by 5 bases, with 12 bases left in between. The CDR3 nucleotides are TGTGCCAGCACCGGGGACTCGAACGAGCAGTACTTC. This translates into CASTGDSNEQYF.

The chain carries TRBV4-1 and TRBJ1-1; D is unresolved. With 0 bases removed from V and 2 bases from J, the gap between germline ends came to 10 bases. Looked up from germline, CDR1 is MGHRA and CDR2 is YSYEKL. The CDR3 extends over 15 amino acids. CDR3 sequence reads: CASSQEEQFNTEAFF. CDR3 in DNA: TGCGCCAGCAGCCAAGAAGAACAATTTAACACTGAAGCTTTCTTT.